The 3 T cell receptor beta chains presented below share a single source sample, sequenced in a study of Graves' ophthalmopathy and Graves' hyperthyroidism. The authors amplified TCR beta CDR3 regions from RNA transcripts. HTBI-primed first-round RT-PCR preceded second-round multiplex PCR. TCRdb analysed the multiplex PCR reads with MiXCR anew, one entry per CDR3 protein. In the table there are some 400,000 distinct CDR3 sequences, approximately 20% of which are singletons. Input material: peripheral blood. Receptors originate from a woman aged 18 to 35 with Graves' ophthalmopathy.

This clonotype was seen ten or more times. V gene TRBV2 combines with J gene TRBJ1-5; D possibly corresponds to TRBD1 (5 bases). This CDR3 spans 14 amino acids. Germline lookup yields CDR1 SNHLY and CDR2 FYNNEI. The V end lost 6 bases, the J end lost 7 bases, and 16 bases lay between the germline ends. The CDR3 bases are TGTGCCAGCAGCGGGGCCAAAGAGATACAGCCCCAGCATTTT. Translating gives CASSGAKEIQPQHF.

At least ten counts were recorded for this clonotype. The CDR3 loop reads CASRGSGGNSPLHF. DNA of the CDR3: TGCGCCAGCAGAGGTTCGGGAGGAAATTCACCCCTCCACTTT. This chain uses TRBV4-1 with TRBJ1-6; D call uncertain. The CDR3 has 14 residues. The V end lost 6 bases, the J end lost 7 bases, and 13 bases lay between the germline ends. The V gene's germline CDR1 is MGHRA and CDR2 YSYEKL.

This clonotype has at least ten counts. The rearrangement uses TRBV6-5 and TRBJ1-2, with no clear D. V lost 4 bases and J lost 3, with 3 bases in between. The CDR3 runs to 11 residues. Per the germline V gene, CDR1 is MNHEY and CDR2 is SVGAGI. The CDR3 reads CASSSHYGYTF. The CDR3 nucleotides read TGTGCCAGCAGTTCTCACTATGGCTACACCTTC.